This record covers a single T cell receptor beta chain. This entry is derived from a study of T cell changes during pregnancy in multiple sclerosis. The table came from immunoSEQ multiplex PCR; TCRdb's copy has only in-frame clones and leaves some out. Among fewer than 150,000 clones listed, roughly 97% were seen once. The CDR3 loop spans 17 amino acids. V shed 4 bases and J 2 bases; nucleotides not matched to a gene: 13. Germline V gives CDR1 SGHDT, CDR2 YYEEEE. The sample was peripheral blood, taken after pregnancy. The gene calls are TRBV5-6 and TRBJ2-3; 7 nucleotides agree with TRBD2. This TCR came from a female donor with multiple sclerosis, enrolled in a pregnancy study. CDR3 loop: CASSLLLAGADTDTQYF. The CDR3 DNA sequence: TGTGCCAGCAGCCTCCTCTTGGCGGGAGCTGACACAGATACGCAGTATTTT.